Listed below are T cell receptor beta chains from one sample, sequenced in a study of T cell responses to AZD1222 COVID-19 vaccine. The data were produced by immunoSEQ multiplex PCR, yet TCRdb's version contains in-frame clones alone and is incomplete. The sample records 100,000 to 150,000 clones, over 90% being singletons. The specimen comprised peripheral blood, sampled on day 0 of AZD1222 vaccination. These receptor sequences come from an adult in good health. CDR3s include the opening cysteine and the closing phenylalanine or tryptophan. A D gene is named only where the DNA matches it firmly. For some rows the clone size is stated as once, few or many, or as a class when expanded; others skip it.

>-|TRBJ2-7|-|TRBV2
CASSADYGYEQYF
TGTGCCAGCAGCGCTGACTACGGCTACGAGCAGTACTTC
>-|TRBJ1-3|-|TRBV18
CASSPLRGSSGNTIYF
TGTGCCAGCTCACCATTGCGGGGAAGCTCTGGAAACACCATATATTTT
>-|TRBJ1-2|TRBD1|TRBV2
CASSKTGGDGYTF
TGTGCCAGCAGTAAGACAGGGGGAGATGGCTACACCTTC
>-|TRBJ1-2|TRBD1|TRBV27
CASSLSGTGGNYGYTF
TGTGCCAGCAGTTTATCCGGGACAGGGGGCAATTATGGCTACACCTTC
>-|TRBJ1-1|-|TRBV12-3/TRBV12-4
CASSTQSAREAFF
TGTGCCAGCAGTACACAGAGTGCCAGGGAAGCTTTCTTT
>once|TRBJ2-3|TRBD2|TRBV13
CASVSGRGSTDTQYF
TGTGCCAGTGTTAGCGGGAGGGGAAGCACAGATACGCAGTATTTT
>-|TRBJ1-1|-|TRBV2
CARARKTNTEAFF
TGTGCCAGGGCGCGAAAGACTAACACTGAAGCTTTCTTT
>-|TRBJ1-1|-|TRBV6-2/TRBV6-3
CASSYRGEAFF
TGTGCCAGCAGTTACAGGGGCGAAGCTTTCTTT
>-|TRBJ1-6|-|TRBV3-1/TRBV3-2
CASSQGLARRLNSPLHF
TGTGCCAGCAGCCAAGGCCTTGCTAGACGCCTTAATTCACCCCTCCACTTT
>once|TRBJ1-1|-|TRBV7-8
CASSLSQGMNTEAFF
TGTGCCAGCAGCTTATCCCAGGGAATGAACACTGAAGCTTTCTTT
>-|TRBJ1-4|-|TRBV6-5
CASRNPGLNEKLFF
TGTGCCAGCAGAAATCCCGGACTCAATGAAAAACTGTTTTTT
>few|TRBJ1-1|-|TRBV7-8
CASSPRWVREPRLVTEAFF
TGTGCCAGCAGCCCTAGATGGGTCAGGGAACCCCGACTTGTCACTGAAGCTTTCTTT
>-|TRBJ1-1|TRBD1|TRBV10-3
CALRGPNTEAFF
TGTGCCCTCAGGGGGCCGAACACTGAAGCTTTCTTT
>once|TRBJ1-2|TRBD1|TRBV19
CASSQDRGRYGYTF
TGTGCCAGTAGCCAGGACAGGGGGCGATATGGCTACACCTTC
>-|TRBJ2-5|-|TRBV7-8
CASSLGTTQETQYF
TGTGCCAGCAGCTTAGGGACTACCCAAGAGACCCAGTACTTC
>-|TRBJ2-5|-|TRBV7-3
CASSHSGGRETQYF
TGTGCCAGCAGCCATAGTGGGGGAAGAGAGACCCAGTACTTC